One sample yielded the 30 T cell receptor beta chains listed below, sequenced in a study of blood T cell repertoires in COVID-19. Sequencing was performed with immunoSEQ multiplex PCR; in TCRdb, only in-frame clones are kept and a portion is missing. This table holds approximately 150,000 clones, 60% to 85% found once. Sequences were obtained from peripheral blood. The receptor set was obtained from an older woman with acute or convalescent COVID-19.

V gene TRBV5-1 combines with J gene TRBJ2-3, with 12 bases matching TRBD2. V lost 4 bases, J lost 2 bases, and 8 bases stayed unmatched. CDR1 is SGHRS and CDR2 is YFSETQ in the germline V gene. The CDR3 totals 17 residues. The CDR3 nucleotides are TGCGCCAGCAGCCCACGGACTAGCGGGATTTACACAGATACGCAGTATTTT. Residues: CASSPRTSGIYTDTQYF.

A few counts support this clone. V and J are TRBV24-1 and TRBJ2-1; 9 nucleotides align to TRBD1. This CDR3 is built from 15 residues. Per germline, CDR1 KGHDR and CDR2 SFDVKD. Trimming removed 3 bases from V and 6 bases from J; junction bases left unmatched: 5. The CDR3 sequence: CATSDGGQGVNEQFF. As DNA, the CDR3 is TGTGCCACCAGTGATGGGGGACAGGGAGTCAATGAGCAGTTCTTC.

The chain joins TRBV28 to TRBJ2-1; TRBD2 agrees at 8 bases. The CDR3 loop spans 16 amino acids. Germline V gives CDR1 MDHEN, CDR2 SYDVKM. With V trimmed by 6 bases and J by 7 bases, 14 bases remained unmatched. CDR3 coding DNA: TGTGCCAGCAGCCTCGGGGGGCTAGCGGGCTGGAATGAGCAGTTCTTC. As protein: CASSLGGLAGWNEQFF.

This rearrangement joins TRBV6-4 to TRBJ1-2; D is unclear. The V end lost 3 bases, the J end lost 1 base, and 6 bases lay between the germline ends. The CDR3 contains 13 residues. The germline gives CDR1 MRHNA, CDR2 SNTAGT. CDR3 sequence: CASSEDNNYGYTF. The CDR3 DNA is TGTGCCAGCAGTGAAGACAATAACTATGGCTACACCTTC.

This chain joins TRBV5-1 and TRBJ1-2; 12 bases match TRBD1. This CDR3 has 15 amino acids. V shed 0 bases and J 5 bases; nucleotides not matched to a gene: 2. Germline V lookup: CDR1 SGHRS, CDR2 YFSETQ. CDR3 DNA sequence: TGCGCCAGCAGCTTGGAGGGACAGGGGGCGTATGGCTACACCTTC. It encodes CASSLEGQGAYGYTF.

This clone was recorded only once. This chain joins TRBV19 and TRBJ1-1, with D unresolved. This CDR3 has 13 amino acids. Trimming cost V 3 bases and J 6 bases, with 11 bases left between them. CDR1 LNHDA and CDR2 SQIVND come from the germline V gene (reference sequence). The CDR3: CASSIAVLSEAFF. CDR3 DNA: TGTGCCAGTAGTATCGCGGTACTATCTGAAGCTTTCTTT.

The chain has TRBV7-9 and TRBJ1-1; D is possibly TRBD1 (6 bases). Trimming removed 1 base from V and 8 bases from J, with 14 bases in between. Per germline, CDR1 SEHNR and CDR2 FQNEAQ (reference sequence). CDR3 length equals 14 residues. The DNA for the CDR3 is TGTGCCAGCAGCTTAGTCATAGGAACAGGGGAAGCTTTCTTT. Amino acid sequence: CASSLVIGTGEAFF.

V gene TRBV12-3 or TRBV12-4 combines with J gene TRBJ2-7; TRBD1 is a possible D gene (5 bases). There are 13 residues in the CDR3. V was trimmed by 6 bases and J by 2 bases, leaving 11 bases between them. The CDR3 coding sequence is TGTGCCAGCAGCGGCAGGGCCACCTACGAGCAGTACTTC. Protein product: CASSGRATYEQYF.

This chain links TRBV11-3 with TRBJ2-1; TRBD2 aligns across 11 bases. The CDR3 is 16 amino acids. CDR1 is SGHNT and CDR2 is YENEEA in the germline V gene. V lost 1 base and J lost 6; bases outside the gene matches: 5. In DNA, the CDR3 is TGTGCCAGCAGCTTAGGGCTAGCGGGAGGCCCCAATGAGCAGTTCTTC. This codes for CASSLGLAGGPNEQFF.

CDR3 bases: TGTGCCAGCAGTTATATGACAGGGAGGAAGGTTGAAGCTTTCTTT. It yields the protein CASSYMTGRKVEAFF. The chain combines TRBV6-5 with TRBJ1-1, with 7 bases matching TRBD1. V gave up 3 bases and J gave up 7 bases; unmatched junction bases: 11. Germline V gene sequence: CDR1 MNHEY, CDR2 SVGAGI. The CDR3 runs 15 residues.

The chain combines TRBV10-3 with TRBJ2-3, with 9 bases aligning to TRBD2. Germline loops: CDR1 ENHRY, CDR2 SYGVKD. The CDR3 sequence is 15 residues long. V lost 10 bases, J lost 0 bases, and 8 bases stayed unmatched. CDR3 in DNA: TGTGCCACCCGACTAGCGGAGGCTAGCACAGATACGCAGTATTTT. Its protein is CATRLAEASTDTQYF.

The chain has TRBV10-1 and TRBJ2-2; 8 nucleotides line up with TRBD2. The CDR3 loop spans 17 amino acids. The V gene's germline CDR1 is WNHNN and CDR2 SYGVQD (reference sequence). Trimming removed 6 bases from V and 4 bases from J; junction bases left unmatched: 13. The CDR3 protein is CASRSGTRLGFTGELFF. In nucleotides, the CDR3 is TGCGCCAGCAGGTCCGGGACTAGATTGGGGTTCACCGGGGAGCTGTTTTTT.

The CDR3 sequence is CASSDLRQDTEAFF. CDR3 coding DNA: TGTGCCAGCAGTGACCTAAGACAAGATACTGAAGCTTTCTTT. This chain links TRBV2 with TRBJ1-1, with no clear D. Trimming took 3 bases from V and 5 from J, leaving 13 bases between them. CDR1 is SNHLY, CDR2 FYNNEI, per germline. This CDR3 is 14 amino acids long.

Written as DNA, the CDR3 is TGTGCCAGCAGACTACCCGACAGGGGATTATTGAACACTGAAGCTTTCTTT. The encoded protein is CASRLPDRGLLNTEAFF. V is TRBV2 and J is TRBJ1-1; 8 bases are a match to TRBD1. From germline, CDR1 is SNHLY and CDR2 FYNNEI. Unmatched junction bases numbered 12, after V lost 6 bases and J lost 0 bases. The CDR3 totals 17 residues.

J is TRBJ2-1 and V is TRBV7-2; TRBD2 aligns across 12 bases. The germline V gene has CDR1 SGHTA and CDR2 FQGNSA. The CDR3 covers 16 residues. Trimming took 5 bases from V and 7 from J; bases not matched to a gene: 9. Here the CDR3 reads CASSLRLAGELNEQFF. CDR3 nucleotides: TGTGCCAGCAGCCTGCGACTAGCGGGAGAATTGAATGAGCAGTTCTTC.

The CDR3 nucleotides are TGCAGTGCCGGAGGGAACTACGAGCAGTACTTC. This encodes CSAGGNYEQYF. The chain recombines TRBV20-1 with TRBJ2-7, with a tentative D call TRBD2 (6 bases). The CDR3 runs to 11 residues. The V end was cut by 6 bases, the J end by 3 bases, with 9 bases between. Looked up from germline, CDR1 is DFQATT and CDR2 is SNEGSKA (reference sequence).

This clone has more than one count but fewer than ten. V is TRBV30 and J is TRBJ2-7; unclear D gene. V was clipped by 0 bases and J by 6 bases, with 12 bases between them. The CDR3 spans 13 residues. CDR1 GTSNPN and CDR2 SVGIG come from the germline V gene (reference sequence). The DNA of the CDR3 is TGTGCCTGGAGTGTAGGAAGTTCTAGCGAGCAGTACTTC. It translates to CAWSVGSSSEQYF.

The CDR3 region is CASSSGGTGVHEQFF. The CDR3 nucleotides are TGCGCCAGCAGCTCCGGCGGGACAGGGGTTCATGAGCAGTTCTTC. The gene calls are TRBV5-1 and TRBJ2-1, with 10 bases fitting TRBD1. The junction had 8 bases not matched to a gene; V was cut back by 3 bases and J by 8 bases. Germline V CDR1 and CDR2: SGHRS, YFSETQ. This CDR3 spans 15 amino acids.

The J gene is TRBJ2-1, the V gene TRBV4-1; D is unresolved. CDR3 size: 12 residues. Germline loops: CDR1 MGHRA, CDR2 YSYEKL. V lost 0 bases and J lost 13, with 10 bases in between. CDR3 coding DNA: TGCGCCAGCAGCCAAGACCGCTATCATCAGTTCTTC. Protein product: CASSQDRYHQFF.

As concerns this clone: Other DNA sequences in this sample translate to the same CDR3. The DNA of the CDR3 is TGTGCCAGCAGCCCGACAGTAGCGGGAGGCCTGTTCTTC. This encodes CASSPTVAGGLFF. V usage is TRBV3-1 (or the pseudogene TRBV3-2) and J usage is TRBJ2-1; 10 bases line up with TRBD2. This CDR3 is 13 amino acids long. V shed 4 bases, J shed 15 bases, and the junction held 9 bases outside the gene matches. Germline CDR1 reads LGHDT; CDR2 reads YNNKEL (reference sequence).

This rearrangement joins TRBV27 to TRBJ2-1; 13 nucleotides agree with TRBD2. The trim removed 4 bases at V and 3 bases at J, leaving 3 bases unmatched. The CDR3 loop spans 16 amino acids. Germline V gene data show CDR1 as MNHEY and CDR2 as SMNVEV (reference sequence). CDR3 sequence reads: CASSYGTSGVYNEQFF. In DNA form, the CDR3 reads TGTGCCAGCAGTTACGGGACTAGCGGGGTCTACAATGAGCAGTTCTTC.

The CDR3 here is CASSFRGLGDTQYF. The CDR3 region has the DNA TGCGCCAGCAGCTTCAGGGGGCTCGGAGATACGCAGTATTTT. The chain recombines TRBV5-1 with TRBJ2-3, with 8 bases identical to TRBD1. From germline, CDR1 is SGHRS and CDR2 YFSETQ. Germline trimming cut 2 bases from V and 5 bases from J; bases unmatched to any gene: 4. The CDR3 length is 14 residues.

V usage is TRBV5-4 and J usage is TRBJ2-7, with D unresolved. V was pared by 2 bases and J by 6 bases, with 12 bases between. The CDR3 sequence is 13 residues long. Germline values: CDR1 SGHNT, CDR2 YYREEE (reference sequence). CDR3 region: CASSFRSASEQYF. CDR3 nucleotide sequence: TGTGCCAGCAGCTTTAGATCCGCAAGCGAGCAGTACTTC.

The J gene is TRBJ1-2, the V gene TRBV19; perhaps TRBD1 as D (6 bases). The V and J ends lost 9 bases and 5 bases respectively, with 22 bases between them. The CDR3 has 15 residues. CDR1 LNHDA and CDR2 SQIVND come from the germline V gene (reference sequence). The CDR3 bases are TGTGCCAGCAACATTGGGCGGGGGCCGCTTTATGGCTACACCTTC. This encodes CASNIGRGPLYGYTF.

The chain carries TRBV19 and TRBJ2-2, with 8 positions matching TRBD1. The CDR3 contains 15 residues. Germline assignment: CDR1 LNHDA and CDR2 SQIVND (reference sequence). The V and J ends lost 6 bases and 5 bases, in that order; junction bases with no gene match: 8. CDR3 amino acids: CASRTGTGSTGELFF. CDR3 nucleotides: TGTGCCAGTAGAACCGGGACAGGTTCAACCGGGGAGCTGTTTTTT.

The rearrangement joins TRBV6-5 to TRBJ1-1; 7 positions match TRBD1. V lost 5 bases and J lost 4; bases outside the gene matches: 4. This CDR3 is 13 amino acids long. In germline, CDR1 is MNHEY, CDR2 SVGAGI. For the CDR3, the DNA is TGTGCCAGCAGTAAACAGGGGAGCACTGAAGCTTTCTTT. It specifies CASSKQGSTEAFF.

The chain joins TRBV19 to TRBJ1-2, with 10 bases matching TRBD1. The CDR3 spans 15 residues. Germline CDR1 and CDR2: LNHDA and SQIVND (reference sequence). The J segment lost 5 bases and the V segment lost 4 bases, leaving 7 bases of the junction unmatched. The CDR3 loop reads CASSTGTGARYGYTF. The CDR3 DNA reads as TGTGCCAGTAGTACGGGGACAGGGGCGCGGTATGGCTACACCTTC.

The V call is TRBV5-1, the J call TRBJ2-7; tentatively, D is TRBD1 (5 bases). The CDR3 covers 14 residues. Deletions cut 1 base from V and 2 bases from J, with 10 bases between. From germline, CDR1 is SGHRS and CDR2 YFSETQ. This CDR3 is CASSLQGNTYEQYF. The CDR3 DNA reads TGCGCCAGCAGCTTGCAGGGTAACACCTACGAGCAGTACTTC. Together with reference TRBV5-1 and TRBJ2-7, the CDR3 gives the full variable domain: KAGVTQTPRYLIKTRGQQVTLSCSPISGHRSVSWYQQTPGQGLQFLFEYFSETQRNKGNFPGRFSGRQFSNSRSEMNVSTLELGDSALYLCASSLQGNTYEQYFGPGTRLTVT.

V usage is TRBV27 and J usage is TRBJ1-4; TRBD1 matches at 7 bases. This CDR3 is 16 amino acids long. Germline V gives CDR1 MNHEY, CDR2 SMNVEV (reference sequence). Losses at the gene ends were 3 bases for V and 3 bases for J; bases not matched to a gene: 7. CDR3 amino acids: CASSLHWDSANEKLFF. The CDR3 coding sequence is TGTGCCAGCAGTTTGCATTGGGACAGTGCTAATGAAAAACTGTTTTTT.

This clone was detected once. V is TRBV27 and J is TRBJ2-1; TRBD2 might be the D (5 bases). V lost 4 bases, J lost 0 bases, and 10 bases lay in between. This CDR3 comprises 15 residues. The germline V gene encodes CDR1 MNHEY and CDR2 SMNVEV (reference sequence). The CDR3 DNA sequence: TGTGCCAGCAGTTACCGGAGGAGCTCCTACAATGAGCAGTTCTTC. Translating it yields CASSYRRSSYNEQFF.